Sequencing of this TCR beta chain was carried out in a study of T cell repertoires in ileal Crohn's disease. Whole-study results and caveats: Compared with non-smokers, active smokers at surgery showed more clonal expansions.

Time point noted: neoterminal ileum biopsy at postoperative endoscopy, about 6 months after surgery. The method was immunoSEQ multiplex PCR; TCRdb's version includes in-frame clones alone and lacks a portion of them. This table has roughly 3,500 clones, about two thirds appearing once. This clone was picked up a small number of times. Its antigen is still unknown. Looked up from germline, CDR1 is SGHDT and CDR2 is YYEEEE. The CDR3 has 14 residues. V was trimmed by 3 bases and J by 1 base, leaving 10 bases between them. V usage is TRBV5-6 and J usage is TRBJ1-2, with TRBD1 as a possible D gene (5 bases). The clonotype was recovered from an adult with Crohn's disease. Sequenced material: ileal tissue. This CDR3 reads CASSWEGVNYGYTF. In nucleotides, the CDR3 is TGTGCCAGCAGCTGGGAAGGGGTTAACTATGGCTACACCTTC. The full variable domain, rest sourced from reference TRBV5-6 and TRBJ1-2, is DAGVTQSPTHLIKTRGQQVTLRCSPKSGHDTVSWYQQALGQGPQFIFQYYEEEERQRGNFPDRFSGHQFPNYSSELNVNALLLGDSALYLCASSWEGVNYGYTFGSGTRLTVV.